This T cell receptor beta chain was sequenced during a study of blood T cell repertoires in COVID-19. Study-level information: COVID-19 samples collected from the United States, Italy and Spain covered acute and convalescent phases. From T cells, B-cell-depleted T cells, or PBMCs came the material, which was cDNA or gDNA.

This clone occurred a few times. Deletions cut 4 bases from V and 0 bases from J, with 20 bases between. Germline CDR1 reads SGDLS; CDR2 reads YYNGEE. The CDR3 covers 18 residues. Per the study methods: Estimation of nucleated cell counts relied on the amplification of reference gene primers. Sequencing used immunoSEQ multiplex PCR; TCRdb keeps in-frame clones, though not all of them. V, J and clone size are those of that table, while D and trimming were read from the DNA. The sample consists of approximately 200,000 clones, over 75% of them appearing once. This chain links TRBV9 with TRBJ1-3; D is perhaps TRBD1 (5 bases). The clonotype comes from a middle-aged man with acute or convalescent COVID-19. Sequencing was done on a sample of peripheral blood. CDR3 in amino acids: CASSPRGRGMSSGNTIYF. The CDR3 coding sequence is TGTGCCAGCAGCCCGAGAGGTCGGGGGATGAGCTCTGGAAACACCATATATTTT.